The 2 T cell receptor beta chains listed next were all sequenced from one sample in a study of cytomegalovirus exposure and HLA in healthy donors. The PCR used 60 Vbeta and 13 Jbeta primers. TCRdb's copy holds only in-frame clones and misses some; the assay was immunoSEQ multiplex PCR. Of approximately 170,000 clones in the sample, approximately 84% were seen once. The sample taken for sequencing was PBMCs. All receptors come from a man between 50 and 59 years old in good health and CMV-seropositive.

The V and J genes are TRBV13 and TRBJ2-3, with D unresolved. V lost 3 bases and J lost 5, with 6 bases in between. Per the germline V gene, CDR1 is PRHDT and CDR2 is FYEKMQ (reference sequence). The CDR3 totals 12 residues. The CDR3 loop reads CASSFRRDTQYF. The CDR3 DNA follows: TGTGCCAGCAGCTTCCGGAGAGATACGCAGTATTTT.

The table lists this clone with a few counts. The rearrangement uses TRBV18 and TRBJ1-1; 7 positions match TRBD1. The CDR3 covers 15 residues. Germline V gives CDR1 KGHSH, CDR2 LQKENI. Trimming took 3 bases from V and 1 from J; bases not matched to a gene: 5. CDR3 sequence: CASSPRGGGNTEAFF. DNA of the CDR3: TGTGCCAGCTCACCGAGAGGGGGCGGGAACACTGAAGCTTTCTTT.